This record looks at one T cell receptor beta chain sequence and its context. The same CDR3 can be traced to other DNA sequences in this sample. Both subsets, CD45RA+ naive and CD45RA-negative memory, were split from the CD4+ cells. J was trimmed by 4 bases and V by 0 bases; bases with no gene match: 22. CDR3 length: 21 amino acids. Clones were read by immunoSEQ multiplex PCR, and TCRdb kept only the in-frame ones, dropping some. The data contain 900,000 to 1,200,000 clones, around 82% of them singletons. The source of the sample is a study of shared clonotypes between healthy human individuals. The sequencing sample was made of memory CD4+ T cells from PBMCs. Subset here: CD45RA-negative fraction. This chain uses TRBV6-7 with TRBJ1-2, with TRBD1 matching over 8 bases. TRBV6-7 is an open reading frame, and its role is uncertain. This TCR derives from a man aged 18 to 35 in good health. Some clones in this sample may be carry-over from other donors' samples. CDR3 in amino acids: CASSYSSPSCGFNRGIYGYTF. As DNA, the CDR3 is TGTGCCAGCAGTTACTCGAGCCCCTCCTGCGGTTTTAACAGGGGGATCTATGGCTACACCTTC.